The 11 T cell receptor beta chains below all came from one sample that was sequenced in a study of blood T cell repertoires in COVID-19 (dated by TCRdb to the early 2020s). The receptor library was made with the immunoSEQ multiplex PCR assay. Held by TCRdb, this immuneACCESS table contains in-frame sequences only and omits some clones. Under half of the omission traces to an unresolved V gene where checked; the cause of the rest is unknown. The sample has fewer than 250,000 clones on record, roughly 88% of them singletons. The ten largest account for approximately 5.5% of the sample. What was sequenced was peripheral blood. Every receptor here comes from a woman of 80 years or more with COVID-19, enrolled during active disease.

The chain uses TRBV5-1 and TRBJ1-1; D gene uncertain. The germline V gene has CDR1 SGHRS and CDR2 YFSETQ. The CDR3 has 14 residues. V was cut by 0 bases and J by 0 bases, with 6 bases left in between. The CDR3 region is CASSLALLNTEAFF. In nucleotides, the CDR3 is TGCGCCAGCAGCTTGGCTCTGTTGAACACTGAAGCTTTCTTT. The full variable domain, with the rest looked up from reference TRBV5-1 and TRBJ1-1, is KAGVTQTPRYLIKTRGQQVTLSCSPISGHRSVSWYQQTPGQGLQFLFEYFSETQRNKGNFPGRFSGRQFSNSRSEMNVSTLELGDSALYLCASSLALLNTEAFFGQGTRLTVV.

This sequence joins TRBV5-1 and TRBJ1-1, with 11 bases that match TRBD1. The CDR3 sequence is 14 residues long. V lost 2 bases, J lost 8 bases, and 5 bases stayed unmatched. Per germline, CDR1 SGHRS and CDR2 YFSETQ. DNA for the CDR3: TGCGCCAGCAGCTTATCGGGACAGGGGGAGGAAGCTTTCTTT. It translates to CASSLSGQGEEAFF.

This chain's CDR3 is CAFLKTGRTNEKLFF. The CDR3 nucleotides are TGTGCCTTCTTAAAAACAGGGAGAACTAATGAAAAACTGTTTTTT. This chain connects TRBV30 to TRBJ1-4, with D maybe TRBD1 (6 bases). CDR3 length: 15 amino acids. V lost 7 bases and J lost 1, with 16 bases in between. CDR1 and CDR2 from the germline V gene are GTSNPN and SVGIG (reference sequence). The full variable domain, its missing parts supplied by reference TRBV30 and TRBJ1-4, is SQTIHQWPATLVQPVGSPLSLECTVEGTSNPNLYWYRQAAGRGLQLLFYSVGIGQISSEVPQNLSASRPQDRQFILSSKKLLLSDSGFYLCAFLKTGRTNEKLFFGSGTQLSVL.

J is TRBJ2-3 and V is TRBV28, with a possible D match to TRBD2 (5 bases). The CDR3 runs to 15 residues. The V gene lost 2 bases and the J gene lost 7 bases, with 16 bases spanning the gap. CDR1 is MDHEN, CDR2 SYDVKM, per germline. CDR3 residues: CASSLRGSHRNTQYF. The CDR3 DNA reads TGTGCCAGCAGTTTACGAGGGTCACACAGAAATACGCAGTATTTT.

The CDR3 DNA sequence: TGCGCCAGCAGCTCCCTGGGGTTAGCGGGACAAGAGACCCAGTACTTC. This translates into CASSSLGLAGQETQYF. The rearrangement uses TRBV5-1 and TRBJ2-5; TRBD2 matches at 8 bases. Germline V gene sequence: CDR1 SGHRS, CDR2 YFSETQ. The V segment lost 3 bases and the J segment 2 bases; nucleotides outside the gene matches: 9. The CDR3 consists of 16 residues.

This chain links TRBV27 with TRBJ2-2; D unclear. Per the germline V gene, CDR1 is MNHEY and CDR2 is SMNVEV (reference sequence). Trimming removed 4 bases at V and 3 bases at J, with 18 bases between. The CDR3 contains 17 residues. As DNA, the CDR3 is TGTGCCAGCAGTTCCCCGAGGTCCCCTAATTACACCGGGGAGCTGTTTTTT. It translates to CASSSPRSPNYTGELFF.

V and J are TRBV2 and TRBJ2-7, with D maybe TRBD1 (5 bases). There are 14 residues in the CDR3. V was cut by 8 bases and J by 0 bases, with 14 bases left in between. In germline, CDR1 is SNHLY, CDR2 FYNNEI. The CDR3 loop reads CASSPGLSSYEQYV. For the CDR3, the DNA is TGTGCCAGCTCGCCAGGGTTGAGCTCCTACGAGCAGTACGTC.

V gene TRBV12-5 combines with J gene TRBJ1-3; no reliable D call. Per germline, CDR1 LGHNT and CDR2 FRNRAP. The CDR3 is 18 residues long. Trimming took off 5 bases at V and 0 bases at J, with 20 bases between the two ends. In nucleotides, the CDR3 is TGTGCTAGTGGTGCCGCTAAGGCGACGGGAAGCTCTGGAAACACCATATATTTT. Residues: CASGAAKATGSSGNTIYF.

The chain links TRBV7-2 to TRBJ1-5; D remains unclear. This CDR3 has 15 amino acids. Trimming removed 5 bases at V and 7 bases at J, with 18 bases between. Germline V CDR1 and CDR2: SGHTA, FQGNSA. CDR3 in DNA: TGTGCCAGCAGCGTTACTAGCCGACCCGACCAGCCCCAGCATTTT. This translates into CASSVTSRPDQPQHF.

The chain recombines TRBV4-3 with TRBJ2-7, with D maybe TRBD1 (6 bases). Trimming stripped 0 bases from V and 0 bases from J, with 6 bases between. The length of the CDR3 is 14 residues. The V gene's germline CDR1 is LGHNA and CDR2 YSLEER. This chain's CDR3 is CASSQEDSSYEQYF. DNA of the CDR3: TGCGCCAGCAGCCAAGAGGACAGCTCCTACGAGCAGTACTTC.

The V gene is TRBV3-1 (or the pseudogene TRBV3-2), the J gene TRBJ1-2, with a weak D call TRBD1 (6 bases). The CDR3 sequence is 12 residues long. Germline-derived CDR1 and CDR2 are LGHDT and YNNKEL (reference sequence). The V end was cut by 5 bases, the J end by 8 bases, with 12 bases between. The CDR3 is CASSLQGSGYTF. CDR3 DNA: TGTGCCAGCAGCTTACAGGGTTCGGGCTACACCTTC.